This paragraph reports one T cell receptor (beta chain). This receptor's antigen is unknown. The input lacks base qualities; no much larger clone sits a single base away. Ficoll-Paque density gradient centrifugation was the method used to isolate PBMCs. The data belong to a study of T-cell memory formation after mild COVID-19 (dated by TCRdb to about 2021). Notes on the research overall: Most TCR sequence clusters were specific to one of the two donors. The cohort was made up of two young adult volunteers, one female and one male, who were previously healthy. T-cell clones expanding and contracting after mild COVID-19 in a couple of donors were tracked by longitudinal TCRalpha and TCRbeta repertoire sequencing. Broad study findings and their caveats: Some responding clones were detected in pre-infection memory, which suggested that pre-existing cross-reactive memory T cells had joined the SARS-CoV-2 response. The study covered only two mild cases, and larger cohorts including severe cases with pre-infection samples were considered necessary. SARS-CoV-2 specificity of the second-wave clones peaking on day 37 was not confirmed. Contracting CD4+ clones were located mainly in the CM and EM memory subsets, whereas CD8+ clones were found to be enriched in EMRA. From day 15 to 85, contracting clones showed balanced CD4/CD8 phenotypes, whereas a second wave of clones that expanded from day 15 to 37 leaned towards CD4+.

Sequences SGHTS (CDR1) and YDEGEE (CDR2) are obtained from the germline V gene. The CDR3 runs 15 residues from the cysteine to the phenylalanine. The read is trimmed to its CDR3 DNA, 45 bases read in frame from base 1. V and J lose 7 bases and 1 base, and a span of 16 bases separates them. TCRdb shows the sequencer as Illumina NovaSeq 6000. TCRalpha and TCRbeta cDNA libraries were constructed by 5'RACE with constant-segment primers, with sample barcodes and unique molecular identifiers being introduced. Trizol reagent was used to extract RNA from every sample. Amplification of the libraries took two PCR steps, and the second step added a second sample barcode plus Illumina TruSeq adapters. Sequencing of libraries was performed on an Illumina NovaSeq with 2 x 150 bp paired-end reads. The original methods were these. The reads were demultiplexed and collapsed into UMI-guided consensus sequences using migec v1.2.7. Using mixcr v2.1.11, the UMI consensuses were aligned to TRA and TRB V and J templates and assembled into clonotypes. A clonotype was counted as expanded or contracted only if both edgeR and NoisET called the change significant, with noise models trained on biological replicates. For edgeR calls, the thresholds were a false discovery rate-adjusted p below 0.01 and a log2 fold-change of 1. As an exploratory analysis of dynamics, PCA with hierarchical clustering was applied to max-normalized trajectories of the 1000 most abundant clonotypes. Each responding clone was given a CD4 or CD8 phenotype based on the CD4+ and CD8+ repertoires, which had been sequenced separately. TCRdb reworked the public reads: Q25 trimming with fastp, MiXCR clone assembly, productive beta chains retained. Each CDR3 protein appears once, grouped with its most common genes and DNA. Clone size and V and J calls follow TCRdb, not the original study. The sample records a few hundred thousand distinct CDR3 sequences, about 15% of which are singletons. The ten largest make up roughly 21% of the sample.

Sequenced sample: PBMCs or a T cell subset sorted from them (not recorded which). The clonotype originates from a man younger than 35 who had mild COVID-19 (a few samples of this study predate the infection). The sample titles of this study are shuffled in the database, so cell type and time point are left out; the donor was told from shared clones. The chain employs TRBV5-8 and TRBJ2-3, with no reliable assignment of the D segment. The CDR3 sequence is CASGFAAPRTDTQYF. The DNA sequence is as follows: TGTGCCAGCGGGTTCGCGGCCCCTCGCACAGATACGCAGTATTTT.